A single sample is the source of the 16 T cell receptor beta chains below, sequenced in a study of CD8+ T cells in alopecia areata. cDNA prepared by RNA extraction and subsequent reverse transcription served as the template for sequencing. Profiled with immunoSEQ multiplex PCR; TCRdb holds only in-frame clones, not every one. The sample records under 300,000 clones, roughly two thirds being singletons. Sample: CD4+ T cells sorted from blood, taken at week 0. Receptors originate from a human donor with alopecia areata.

V gene TRBV7-9 combines with J gene TRBJ2-3; D might be TRBD2 (5 bases). The CDR3 loop spans 15 amino acids. V dropped 4 bases and J dropped 3 bases, with 14 bases sitting between them. CDR1 and CDR2 (germline): SEHNR, FQNEAQ (reference sequence). CDR3 amino acids: CASSSYKRGTDTQYF. CDR3 DNA sequence: TGTGCCAGCAGCTCGTACAAAAGAGGGACAGATACGCAGTATTTT. The full variable domain, completed using reference TRBV7-9 and TRBJ2-3, is DTGVSQNPRHKITKRGQNVTFRCDPISEHNRLYWYRQTLGQGPEFLTYFQNEAQLEKSRLLSDRFSAERPKGSFSTLEIQRTEQGDSAMYLCASSSYKRGTDTQYFGPGTRLTVL.

The chain carries TRBV30 and TRBJ2-3; possible D gene TRBD2, 5 bases. The CDR3 extends over 13 amino acids. The V and J ends lost 0 bases and 4 bases respectively, with 8 bases between them. Germline loops: CDR1 GTSNPN, CDR2 SVGIG (reference sequence). CDR3 DNA sequence: TGTGCCTGGAGTGTAAGAGGGTCAGATACGCAGTATTTT. Protein sequence: CAWSVRGSDTQYF.

The genes are TRBV29-1 and TRBJ1-2, with 7 bases matching TRBD1. Losses at the gene ends were 6 bases for V and 5 bases for J; bases not matched to a gene: 12. CDR3 length: 14 amino acids. The germline CDR1 and CDR2 sequences are SQVTM and ANQGSEA. CDR3 residues: CSVADRAKEYGYTF. The CDR3 DNA sequence: TGCAGCGTGGCTGACAGGGCAAAGGAATATGGCTACACCTTC. The variable domain in full, with the rest retrieved from reference TRBV29-1 and TRBJ1-2, is SAVISQKPSRDICQRGTSLTIQCQVDSQVTMMFWYRQQPGQSLTLIATANQGSEATYESGFVIDKFPISRPNLTFSTLTVSNMSPEDSSIYLCSVADRAKEYGYTFGSGTRLTVV.

The chain links TRBV7-2 to TRBJ2-7; D not certain. Germline loops: CDR1 SGHTA, CDR2 FQGNSA. V gave up 5 bases and J gave up 9 bases, with 11 bases separating them. The CDR3 spans 11 residues. The CDR3 nucleotides are TGTGCCAGCAGCGTCCGGCAGGTGCAGTACTTC. It codes for CASSVRQVQYF.

The chain carries TRBV25-1 and TRBJ1-6; D perhaps matches TRBD1 (6 bases). Trimming took off 6 bases at V and 0 bases at J, with 9 bases between the two ends. Germline values: CDR1 MGHDK, CDR2 SYGVNS. The CDR3 contains 15 residues. The CDR3 nucleotides read TGTGCCAGCAGGGACAGTAGCTCCTATAATTCACCCCTCCACTTT. This encodes CASRDSSSYNSPLHF. Based on the CDR3 plus reference TRBV25-1 and TRBJ1-6, the full variable domain is EADIYQTPRYLVIGTGKKITLECSQTMGHDKMYWYQQDPGMELHLIHYSYGVNSTEKGDLSSESTVSRIRTEHFPLTLESARPSHTSQYLCASRDSSSYNSPLHFGNGTRLTVT.

This sequence joins TRBV7-9 and TRBJ1-1; D uncertain. The ends were cut back, 1 base at V and 3 bases at J, with 0 bases in the middle. Germline V CDR1 and CDR2: SEHNR, FQNEAQ (reference sequence). The length of the CDR3 is 11 residues. The CDR3 sequence: CASSLDTEAFF. CDR3 bases: TGTGCCAGCAGCTTAGACACTGAAGCTTTCTTT. The whole variable domain, filled in from reference TRBV7-9 and TRBJ1-1, reads DTGVSQNPRHKITKRGQNVTFRCDPISEHNRLYWYRQTLGQGPEFLTYFQNEAQLEKSRLLSDRFSAERPKGSFSTLEIQRTEQGDSAMYLCASSLDTEAFFGQGTRLTVV.

V usage is TRBV29-1 and J usage is TRBJ2-3; 10 bases are a match to TRBD2. The CDR3 spans 15 residues. V gave up 5 bases and J gave up 6 bases; unmatched junction bases: 11. Looked up from germline, CDR1 is SQVTM and CDR2 is ANQGSEA. This chain's CDR3 is CSVIPLAGSRDTQYF. For the CDR3, the DNA is TGCAGCGTTATCCCACTAGCGGGGAGTAGGGATACGCAGTATTTT.

The chain has TRBV9 and TRBJ2-2; no firm D call. Germline CDR1 is SGDLS and CDR2 is YYNGEE. V was trimmed by 0 bases and J by 5 bases, leaving 11 bases between them. This CDR3 has 15 residues. The CDR3 here is CASSVGRLRTGELFF. DNA for the CDR3: TGTGCCAGCAGCGTAGGTCGGCTCAGGACCGGGGAGCTGTTTTTT.

The chain recombines TRBV30 with TRBJ2-5, with TRBD1 identical over 9 bases. The CDR3 runs to 14 residues. V shed 4 bases, J shed 6 bases, and the junction held 9 bases outside the gene matches. The V gene's germline CDR1 is GTSNPN and CDR2 SVGIG (reference sequence). CDR3 DNA: TGTGCCTGGAATACGGGGACAGGGTGGAAGACCCAGTACTTC. Its protein is CAWNTGTGWKTQYF.

The rearrangement joins TRBV29-1 to TRBJ2-3; 11 bases line up with TRBD2. Germline values: CDR1 SQVTM, CDR2 ANQGSEA. Trimming took 1 base from V and 1 from J; bases not matched to a gene: 4. The CDR3 sequence is 16 residues long. In DNA, the CDR3 is TGCAGCGTTGAAGTGGCTAGCGGGGGGCGCACAGATACGCAGTATTTT. It translates to CSVEVASGGRTDTQYF.

The chain uses TRBV30 and TRBJ1-1, with unresolved D. CDR1 GTSNPN and CDR2 SVGIG come from the germline V gene (reference sequence). This CDR3 contains 11 residues. V dropped 0 bases and J dropped 8 bases, with 7 bases sitting between them. The CDR3 nucleotides are TGTGCCTGGAGTGTACTCGTGGAAGCTTTCTTT. It specifies CAWSVLVEAFF.

This clone was seen only once. The chain joins TRBV2 to TRBJ1-5; D is uncertain. CDR1 is SNHLY, CDR2 FYNNEI, per germline. Trimming took off 4 bases at V and 1 base at J, with 8 bases between the two ends. This CDR3 spans 14 amino acids. The CDR3 coding sequence is TGTGCCAGCAGTGGAGATCGGAGCAATCAGCCCCAGCATTTT. Encoded protein: CASSGDRSNQPQHF.

This clone came up once. This sample includes further DNA sequences coding for the same CDR3. The chain combines TRBV18 with TRBJ2-5, with TRBD1 matching 7 bases. Germline V gene data show CDR1 as KGHSH and CDR2 as LQKENI. This CDR3 is built from 14 residues. Germline trimming cut 1 base from V and 3 bases from J; bases unmatched to any gene: 2. The CDR3 here is CASSPRTGEETQYF. The DNA of the CDR3 is TGTGCCAGCTCACCACGTACAGGGGAAGAGACCCAGTACTTC.

The chain links TRBV7-2 to TRBJ2-1; D is perhaps TRBD2 (7 bases). V dropped 1 base and J dropped 4 bases, with 14 bases sitting between them. Germline CDR1 and CDR2: SGHTA and FQGNSA. This CDR3 contains 16 residues. The CDR3 spells CASSLGSGGPYNEQFF. CDR3 nucleotides: TGTGCCAGCAGCTTAGGATCCGGGGGGCCTTACAATGAGCAGTTCTTC.

This chain connects TRBV6-4 to TRBJ2-1; 12 nucleotides match TRBD2. The ends lost 8 bases at V and 6 bases at J; junction bases unmatched: 2. In germline, CDR1 is MRHNA, CDR2 SNTAGT. There are 13 residues in the CDR3. DNA of the CDR3: TGTGCCAGCGGACTAGCGGGGAGCAATGAGCAGTTCTTC. Translated, it gives CASGLAGSNEQFF.

The chain uses TRBV27 and TRBJ2-5; 7 bases map to TRBD2. The CDR3 loop spans 13 amino acids. The V gene end was trimmed by 10 bases and the J gene end by 4 bases; junction bases not matched to a gene: 9. Per germline, CDR1 MNHEY and CDR2 SMNVEV (reference sequence). In nucleotides, the CDR3 is TGTGCCATCCGACCGGGGGGAGGAGAGACCCAGTACTTC. Translating it yields CAIRPGGGETQYF.